One and the same sample provided the 11 T cell receptor beta chains below, sequenced in a study of vaccination effects on CD4 cells after COVID-19. Only in-frame clones appear in the TCRdb table, and some are missing; sequencing was by immunoSEQ multiplex PCR. The sample lists tens of thousands of clones, 77% occurring once. The antigens these receptors bind are not known. Before sequencing took place, the ViraFEST assay used viral peptide pools to expand antigen-specific CD4+ T cells. Scientists isolated CD4+ T cells after a roughly ten-day culture period ended. Vaccine recipients had no previous SARS-CoV-2 infection; their nucleocapsid antibodies were negative. This specimen was CD4+ T cells from PBMCs cultured with HCoV-NL63 spike peptides, taken before COVID-19 vaccination. The receptors originated from a human donor who received a COVID-19 vaccine.

This chain joins TRBV6-5 and TRBJ1-5, with a possible D match to TRBD1 (5 bases). Trimming took 5 bases from V and 1 from J, leaving 12 bases between them. The CDR3 is 15 residues long. Germline V gives CDR1 MNHEY, CDR2 SVGAGI. The CDR3 loop is CASSPTWGSNQPQHF. CDR3 nucleotide sequence: TGTGCCAGCAGTCCCACCTGGGGCAGCAATCAGCCCCAGCATTTT.

The V call is TRBV9, the J call TRBJ1-5; D not resolved. Germline CDR1 and CDR2: SGDLS and YYNGEE. Trimming removed 4 bases at V and 5 bases at J, with 16 bases between. There are 15 residues in the CDR3. CDR3 coding DNA: TGTGCCAGCAGCCGCCTAGGCGGCAAGGATCAGCCCCAGCATTTT. Translated: CASSRLGGKDQPQHF.

This clone was observed a handful of times. The genes are TRBV5-1 and TRBJ1-4; the D is unclear. Trimming pared 0 bases from V and 8 bases from J, leaving 11 bases between. The CDR3 spans 14 residues. Germline V gene lookup returns CDR1 SGHRS and CDR2 YFSETQ. The CDR3, as DNA: TGCGCCAGCAGCTTGGGCGGCGGCCTGGAAAAACTGTTTTTT. Protein: CASSLGGGLEKLFF.

This chain uses TRBV2 with TRBJ2-5; TRBD1 aligns across 9 bases. In germline, CDR1 is SNHLY, CDR2 FYNNEI. V shed 8 bases, J shed 2 bases, and the junction held 9 bases outside the gene matches. The CDR3 runs 15 residues. In DNA form, the CDR3 reads TGTGCCAGCGGGGGTCCGGGACAGGGACAAGAGACCCAGTACTTC. Translating gives CASGGPGQGQETQYF.

The V and J genes are TRBV2 and TRBJ2-3, with TRBD2 as a possible D gene (6 bases). V was cut by 4 bases and J by 1 base, with 12 bases left in between. The germline CDR1 and CDR2 sequences are SNHLY and FYNNEI. The CDR3 has 15 amino acids. The CDR3 DNA is TGTGCCAGCAGTGGAGCGGGCGGGGGCACAGATACGCAGTATTTT. As protein: CASSGAGGGTDTQYF.

The J gene is TRBJ2-5, the V gene TRBV6-5, with D tentatively TRBD1 (6 bases). V dropped 7 bases and J dropped 2 bases, with 14 bases sitting between them. The CDR3 has 14 residues. Germline lookup yields CDR1 MNHEY and CDR2 SVGAGI. The CDR3 DNA follows: TGTGCCAGCACTACACTGACAGGACAAGAGACCCAGTACTTC. Translating gives CASTTLTGQETQYF.

This chain uses TRBV10-2 with TRBJ2-2, with D possibly TRBD1 on 6 matching bases. The CDR3 has 14 residues. V lost 6 bases to trimming and J lost 0 bases, with 8 bases between them. The germline gives CDR1 WSHSY, CDR2 SAAADI. The CDR3 loop reads CASRRDTNTGELFF. In nucleotides, the CDR3 is TGCGCCAGCAGACGGGACACGAACACCGGGGAGCTGTTTTTT.

This clone was counted a few times. The chain employs TRBV7-3 and TRBJ1-1; weak D call: TRBD1 (6 bases). V was cut by 5 bases and J by 0 bases, with 10 bases left in between. Germline V gene lookup returns CDR1 SGHTA and CDR2 FQGTGA. The CDR3 sequence is 14 residues long. CDR3 protein: CASSAGALNTEAFF. CDR3 sequence (DNA): TGTGCCAGCAGCGCAGGGGCTTTGAACACTGAAGCTTTCTTT.

A few counts support this clone. CDR3 DNA sequence: TGTGCCAGTAAGAGTAATAGTCTAGTGAAGGCCGGGGAGCTGTTTTTT. This encodes CASKSNSLVKAGELFF. The chain uses TRBV19 and TRBJ2-2; no clear D. The CDR3 covers 16 residues. The germline V gene encodes CDR1 LNHDA and CDR2 SQIVND (reference sequence). Trimming removed 7 bases at V and 6 bases at J, with 21 bases between.

V and J are TRBV5-1 and TRBJ2-1; no reliable D call. V lost 2 bases to trimming and J lost 0 bases, with 9 bases between them. CDR3 size: 15 residues. In germline, CDR1 is SGHRS, CDR2 YFSETQ. For the CDR3, the DNA is TGCGCCAGCAGCTTTGAGGTTGGCTCCTACAATGAGCAGTTCTTC. Protein sequence: CASSFEVGSYNEQFF.

This clone was seen a few times. The chain uses TRBV20-1 and TRBJ2-3; D gene unclear. CDR1 is DFQATT, CDR2 SNEGSKA, per germline (reference sequence). CDR3 length equals 11 residues. Between the trimmed V and J ends, which lost 6 bases and 5 bases, there was a span of 9 bases. The CDR3 nucleotides read TGCAGTGCCAAGTACCAAGATACGCAGTATTTT. This gives the protein CSAKYQDTQYF.